The clone carrying this T cell receptor (beta chain) was seen a single time. Its matching antigen is unknown. This sample was taken from a study of OX40 agonist ivuxolimab in advanced cancers. Overall study: Subjects had a mean age of about 57 years, with a range of about 23 to 90; more than 70% were male.

CDR1 and CDR2 (germline): SGHTA, FQGTGA. The CDR3 contains 16 residues. V dropped 1 base and J dropped 5; count of bases not matched to a gene: 4. Data came from immunoSEQ multiplex PCR; TCRdb stores just in-frame clones and leaves some out. The sample shows 65,000 to 95,000 clones, 90% to 95% of them seen only once. The cohort excluded patients with autoimmune disease history or systemic immunosuppression. Study-wide points: Partly responding patients at 0.1-3.0 mg/kg showed some of the smallest clonal expansion.

The TCR comes from an adult with an advanced solid tumor such as melanoma, head and neck, liver or kidney cancer. The specimen comprised CD4+ or CD8+ T cells sorted from blood, sampled in a trial of the OX40 agonist ivuxolimab. V and J are TRBV7-3 and TRBJ2-2; 10 bases agree with TRBD1. In DNA, the CDR3 is TGTGCCAGCAGCTTAATGGGACAGGGGACAACCGGGGAGCTGTTTTTT. This encodes CASSLMGQGTTGELFF.